Sequencing of this T cell receptor (beta chain) was carried out in a study of blood T cell repertoires in COVID-19. About the research overall: Donors in the United States, Italy and Spain gave samples during acute or convalescent COVID-19. The analysed material was cDNA or gDNA that came from T cells, B-cell-depleted T cells, or PBMCs.

This CDR3 has 14 residues. Per germline, CDR1 SGHNT and CDR2 YYREEE (reference sequence). With 4 bases removed from V and 7 bases from J, the gap between germline ends came to 18 bases. Per the authors' pipeline: The authors estimated nucleated cell counts from reference gene primer amplification. Repertoires were generated with immunoSEQ multiplex PCR, while TCRdb's copy carries only in-frame clones and drops some. For V, J and clone size, that table is used; D and trimming come from the DNA. Seen here are about 160,000 clones, 87% observed once, and the top ten hold 3.9%. The chain couples TRBV5-4 to TRBJ2-7, with D tentatively TRBD2 (6 bases). This receptor was taken from a woman in her fifties or sixties who had recovered from COVID-19. The sequenced material came from peripheral blood. CDR3 in DNA: TGTGCCAGCAGCGCGCAGGGCACCAGCGGGGAGCAGTACTTC. Translating gives CASSAQGTSGEQYF.